The next 5 T cell receptor beta chains were all read from a single sample in a study of T cell clones after liver transplantation (dated by TCRdb to between 2019 and 2020). Reading the label with the study, this specimen's time point is: pre-transplant. To prepare the library, the immunoSEQ multiplex PCR assay was applied. TCRdb retrieved this table from immuneACCESS and kept in-frame rearrangements only. Not all clones are present; in checked studies, unresolved V genes account for under half, and no reason is known for the remainder. The sample includes roughly 100,000 clones, with approximately 78% observed a single time. The biggest ten clones account for 0.99% of the sample. The source material was CD4+ T cells from blood, sampled before liver transplant. These receptors were collected from a human donor who received a liver transplant.

In its sample, this clone was seen a few times. V is TRBV7-2 and J is TRBJ1-2; D not resolved. CDR1 and CDR2 (germline): SGHTA, FQGNSA. With 2 bases removed from V and 4 bases from J, the gap between germline ends came to 23 bases. This CDR3 spans 18 amino acids. CDR3 protein: CASSLKVGKPLLGYGYTF. CDR3 sequence (DNA): TGTGCCAGCAGCTTAAAAGTGGGTAAGCCACTACTAGGCTATGGCTACACCTTC.

This clone showed up just a few times. The rearrangement joins TRBV2 to TRBJ2-5; the match to TRBD2 covers 13 bases. The V gene's germline CDR1 is SNHLY and CDR2 FYNNEI. V dropped 6 bases and J dropped 3; count of bases not matched to a gene: 13. This CDR3 has 18 amino acids. CDR3 DNA: TGTGCCAGCAGCCAACCCAGGGGAGGACTAGCGGGAGAAGAGACCCAGTACTTC. This sequence encodes CASSQPRGGLAGEETQYF.

The chain joins TRBV6-5 to TRBJ1-2, with a possible D match to TRBD1 (6 bases). This CDR3 contains 13 residues. Germline CDR1 is MNHEY and CDR2 is SVGAGI. With 6 bases removed from V and 2 bases from J, the gap between germline ends came to 10 bases. The CDR3 region is CASSPTGNYGYTF. The CDR3 DNA reads TGTGCCAGCAGCCCTACAGGGAACTATGGCTACACCTTC.

The rearrangement uses TRBV19 and TRBJ2-1, with 10 bases lining up with TRBD1. The V segment lost 8 bases and the J segment 7 bases; nucleotides outside the gene matches: 8. The germline V gene encodes CDR1 LNHDA and CDR2 SQIVND (reference sequence). The CDR3 extends over 14 amino acids. This chain's CDR3 is CASEGQGNQNEQFF. CDR3 nucleotide sequence: TGTGCCAGTGAGGGACAGGGGAACCAAAATGAGCAGTTCTTC.

The table lists this clone with a count of one. V and J are TRBV28 and TRBJ2-7, with 9 nucleotides matching TRBD1. Trimming at V came to 5 bases and at J to 6 bases, leaving 8 bases not matched to a gene. The CDR3 extends over 14 amino acids. Germline assignment: CDR1 MDHEN and CDR2 SYDVKM. The chain's CDR3 is CASSTGGTSREQYF. CDR3 nucleotide sequence: TGTGCCAGCAGTACAGGGGGCACCAGCCGCGAGCAGTACTTC.